These T cell receptor beta chains were read from a single sample in a study of molecular identifiers for immune sequencing clone quantification. MiXCR, run by TCRdb on the PCR reads, gives a single entry per CDR3 protein. The data show 460,000 or so distinct CDR3 sequences, with roughly 24% seen just once and over 0.6% held by the top ten. The sequenced sample was naive CD8+ T cells from blood, with Jurkat cell RNA spiked in. All receptors derive from a human donor in good health. Some libraries in this study had Jurkat cell RNA spiked in. CDR3s include the opening cysteine and the closing phenylalanine or tryptophan. A D gene is named only where the DNA matches it firmly. The size of a clone is reported for some rows only, either as once, few or many, or as a class for expanded clones.

TRBJ2-7 few TRBV19 TRBD2 TGTGCCAGTAGTCCCGGACTAGCGTGGGAGCAGTACTTC CASSPGLAWEQYF
TRBJ2-3 few TRBV2 TRBD2 TGTGCCAGCAGTCTAACGTTCTCGACTAGCGGGAGTTCAGATACGCAGTATTTT CASSLTFSTSGSSDTQYF
TRBJ2-5 - TRBV20-1 - TGCAGTGCTAGAGAAGGGAGGACCCAGTACTTC CSAREGRTQYF
TRBJ2-1 - TRBV20-1 - TGCAGTGCTAGAGCTCGAGGCGCCGGGACCCCTGGGGAGCAGTTCTTC CSARARGAGTPGEQFF
TRBJ2-7 few TRBV9 - TGTGCCAGCAGCGTGGTGGGGGACCCCTCCTACGAGCAGTACTTC CASSVVGDPSYEQYF
TRBJ2-5 - TRBV7-9 - TGTGCCAGCAGCTTAGCGGTGGTTGTGACCCAAGAGACCCAGTACTTC CASSLAVVVTQETQYF
TRBJ1-2 - TRBV4-1 - TGCGCCAGCAGCCAAGAAGGGGGGAGCATAAACGACTATGGCTACACCTTC CASSQEGGSINDYGYTF
TRBJ1-5 - TRBV6-4 TRBD1 TGTGCCAGCAGAAAACTCCCGGGACAGGGACGGAACAATCAGCCCCAGCATTTT CASRKLPGQGRNNQPQHF
TRBJ2-3 - TRBV2 - TGTGCCGGCAGTGAAAAGGGCACGCTCACAGATACGCAGTATTTT CAGSEKGTLTDTQYF
TRBJ2-1 few TRBV7-6 - TGTGCCAGCAGCTTAGACATCCCGGGGGACCACAATGAGCAGTTCTTC CASSLDIPGDHNEQFF
TRBJ1-1 - TRBV25-1 - TGTGCCTGCAGTTTAGTCGGAGGAGGCACTGAAGCTTTCTTT CACSLVGGGTEAFF
TRBJ2-7 - TRBV4-3 TRBD1 TGCGCCAGCAGCCAAGCCCTGCCGGGACAGCCTTACGAGCAGTACTTC CASSQALPGQPYEQYF
TRBJ2-3 - TRBV6-1 - TGTGCCAGCAGTAAATTCGGAGGGGGTCGGGATACGCAGTATTTT CASSKFGGGRDTQYF
TRBJ2-5 - TRBV4-2 - TGTGCCAGCAGCCAAACCCTAGATTCGCCAAGCCAAGAGACCCAGTACTTC CASSQTLDSPSQETQYF
TRBJ2-3 few TRBV25-1 TRBD2 TGTGCCAGCAGACTAGCGGGAGCGGAAGATACGCAGTATTTT CASRLAGAEDTQYF
TRBJ1-6 - TRBV14 - TGTGCCAGCAGCCAAGTATCCGGGCGGCTTAATTCACCCCTCCACTTT CASSQVSGRLNSPLHF
TRBJ2-1 - TRBV6-2/TRBV6-3 - TGTGCCAGCAGTATGACAGCGGTCAATGAGCAGTTCTTC CASSMTAVNEQFF
TRBJ1-1 many TRBV7-9 - TGTGCCAGCAGCTTAGATGGAGGCACTGAAGCTTTCTTT CASSLDGGTEAFF
TRBJ2-7 many TRBV5-1 - TGCGCCAGCAGCGCCGCCGGGGGACACGAGCAGTACTTC CASSAAGGHEQYF
TRBJ2-7 few TRBV4-1 - TGCGCCAGCAGCCATTTACAGAACGACGAGCAGTACTTC CASSHLQNDEQYF
TRBJ1-6 few TRBV19 TRBD1 TGTGCCAGTAGGGAATACTGGGACAGTAAATCACCCCTCCACTTT CASREYWDSKSPLHF
TRBJ1-1 many TRBV9 - TGTGCCAGCAGCGTAGGTGGAACGGACACTGAAGCTTTCTTT CASSVGGTDTEAFF
TRBJ1-1 few TRBV5-1 - TGCGCCAGCAGGTTAGGCACTACTGGCGGGAACACTGAAGCTTTCTTT CASRLGTTGGNTEAFF
TRBJ2-3 - TRBV5-6 TRBD2 TGTGCCAGCAGCTTTGGACTAGCTGATGGCACAGATACGCAGTATTTT CASSFGLADGTDTQYF
TRBJ2-5 - TRBV6-2/TRBV6-3 - TGTGCCAGCAGTTCTTTACAGGGCTACCAAGAGACCCAGTACTTC CASSSLQGYQETQYF
TRBJ2-3 - TRBV6-2/TRBV6-3 - TGTGCCAGCAGTTCTAACCTAGAAGAGGCTAGCACAGATACGCTGTATTTT CASSSNLEEASTDTLYF
TRBJ2-3 many TRBV27 - TGTGCCAGCAGTTTTTTGGACAGACACACAGATACGCAGTATTTT CASSFLDRHTDTQYF
TRBJ1-4 - TRBV5-1 - TGCGACAGCAGCTTGGCAGACGGGATTCGAGAAAAACTGTTTTTT CDSSLADGIREKLFF
TRBJ2-3 many TRBV7-9 TRBD2 TGTGCCAGCAGCCGGCGTGGGGCTAGCGGGAGCACGGTCACAGATACGCAGTATTTT CASSRRGASGSTVTDTQYF
TRBJ2-1 few TRBV21-1 - TGTGCCAGCAGCACCTATCGGGGCCACCCGAAGTTGCAGTTCTTC CASSTYRGHPKLQFF
TRBJ1-1 few TRBV5-1 - TGCGCCACCAGAGACACAGGTAGGAACACTGAAGCTTTCTTT CATRDTGRNTEAFF
TRBJ2-7 many TRBV10-3 TRBD1 TGTGCCATCAGCCCCACAGGGGTTGGGTCCGAGCAGTACTTC CAISPTGVGSEQYF
TRBJ1-2 few TRBV12-3/TRBV12-4 - TGTGCCAGCAGTTTTGCTCAGCTCAATGGCTACACCTTC CASSFAQLNGYTF
TRBJ2-3 few TRBV5-1 - TGCGCCAGCAGCTTGGAAGGGGGGCAGTACGTCACAGATACGCAGTATTTT CASSLEGGQYVTDTQYF
TRBJ1-5 many TRBV2 - TGTGCCAGCAGCTTAGGGGAGCAGCCCCAGCATTTT CASSLGEQPQHF
TRBJ2-2 - TRBV4-2 TRBD1 TGTGCCAGCAGCCAAGATGGGGGGGACAGGGCAGGGACCGGGGAGCTGTTTTTT CASSQDGGDRAGTGELFF
TRBJ2-3 - TRBV27 TRBD2 TGTGCCAGCAGGCCCGGACTAGCGGAGACAGATACGCAGTATTTT CASRPGLAETDTQYF
TRBJ1-1 few TRBV5-6 - TGTGCCAGCAGCTGGGGGGGCATAGAAGCTTTCTTT CASSWGGIEAFF
TRBJ2-7 - TRBV29-1 - TGCAGCGCGGGACGGTCCTACGAGCAGTACTTC CSAGRSYEQYF
TRBJ2-3 many TRBV9 - TGTGCCAGCAGTACAACAGGGGAGGTAGATACGCAGTATTTT CASSTTGEVDTQYF
TRBJ2-1 few TRBV7-9 - TGTGCCAGCAGCTTCGGCAGCGACTTGGATGAGCAGTTCTTC CASSFGSDLDEQFF